The 27 T cell receptor beta chains given below trace back to one sample, sequenced in a study of blood T cell repertoires in COVID-19 (dated by TCRdb to the early 2020s). Library preparation used the immunoSEQ multiplex PCR assay. This immuneACCESS table, as held by TCRdb, lists in-frame sequences with V and J called but not all clones. Of the missing ones, under half trace to an unresolved V gene in checked studies; the others have no known cause. The sample records over 150,000 clones, 91% of which are singletons. Together, the top ten hold roughly 0.54% of the sample. The sample taken for sequencing was peripheral blood. The receptors originated from a man aged 50-60 years with acute or convalescent COVID-19.

This chain joins TRBV18 and TRBJ2-1; weak D call: TRBD2 (6 bases). V lost 4 bases to trimming and J lost 3 bases, with 13 bases between them. The germline CDR1 and CDR2 sequences are KGHSH and LQKENI. The CDR3 contains 15 residues. The CDR3 region is CASSLGDSYYNEQFF. The CDR3 nucleotides read TGTGCCAGCTCACTGGGGGACTCGTACTACAATGAGCAGTTCTTC.

The count of this clone is one. The chain links TRBV5-6 to TRBJ2-7; tentatively, D is TRBD2 (5 bases). From germline, CDR1 is SGHDT and CDR2 YYEEEE. CDR3 length: 18 amino acids. The ends were cut back, 3 bases at V and 2 bases at J, with 24 bases in the middle. The CDR3 DNA follows: TGTGCCAGCAGCTCCCGCGGGCTACAAAACCCCCGCCCCTACGAGCAGTACTTC. As protein: CASSSRGLQNPRPYEQYF.

J is TRBJ1-5 and V is TRBV30, with D perhaps TRBD1 (6 bases). Per the germline V gene, CDR1 is GTSNPN and CDR2 is SVGIG (reference sequence). CDR3 size: 15 residues. Trimming stripped 0 bases from V and 4 bases from J, with 13 bases between. In nucleotides, the CDR3 is TGTGCCTGGAGTGTTGTAGGGGGATGGAATCAGCCCCAGCATTTT. It is translated as CAWSVVGGWNQPQHF.

This clone was counted a single time. The genes are TRBV18 and TRBJ1-5; a weak D match, TRBD1 (6 bases). The CDR3 has 18 residues. Germline V gene data show CDR1 as KGHSH and CDR2 as LQKENI. Trimming stripped 1 base from V and 2 bases from J, with 18 bases between. As DNA, the CDR3 is TGTGCCAGCTCACCACTTGGGCAGGGGTTGGGCGGCAATCAGCCCCAGCATTTT. Translated, it gives CASSPLGQGLGGNQPQHF.

The gene calls are TRBV3-1 (or the pseudogene TRBV3-2) and TRBJ1-4; a possible D gene is TRBD1 (6 bases). There are 16 residues in the CDR3. Trimming shortened V by 0 bases and J by 6 bases, and 14 bases separated the two germline ends. Germline-derived CDR1 and CDR2 are LGHDT and YNNKEL (reference sequence). CDR3 sequence: CASSQDPGQSYEKLFF. The CDR3 DNA is TGTGCCAGCAGCCAAGATCCCGGACAGTCCTATGAAAAACTGTTTTTT.

The genes are TRBV5-1 and TRBJ2-2; D might be TRBD1 (6 bases). With 2 bases removed from V and 4 bases from J, the gap between germline ends came to 9 bases. CDR3 length: 14 amino acids. The germline gives CDR1 SGHRS, CDR2 YFSETQ. This CDR3 is CASSFRGPTGELFF. CDR3 bases: TGCGCCAGCAGCTTCAGGGGCCCCACCGGGGAGCTGTTTTTT.

The V gene is TRBV19, the J gene TRBJ1-5; D gene unclear. The CDR3 length is 12 residues. Trimming stripped 8 bases from V and 0 bases from J, with 5 bases between. The germline gives CDR1 LNHDA, CDR2 SQIVND (reference sequence). CDR3 nucleotides: TGTGCCAGTTCCTATAGCAATCAGCCCCAGCATTTT. Protein sequence: CASSYSNQPQHF.

V and J are TRBV13 and TRBJ2-7; 7 nucleotides align to TRBD2. Germline V gene sequence: CDR1 PRHDT, CDR2 FYEKMQ (reference sequence). The CDR3 length is 16 residues. V lost 4 bases to trimming and J lost 3 bases; unmatched junction nucleotides: 12. The CDR3 bases are TGTGCCAGCAGCTCCCCTAGCGGAGAAACCCTCTACGAGCAGTACTTC. This sequence encodes CASSSPSGETLYEQYF.

This clone was found once. This rearrangement joins TRBV5-1 to TRBJ1-1; 7 bases are shared with TRBD1. Germline values: CDR1 SGHRS, CDR2 YFSETQ. V dropped 0 bases and J dropped 1; count of bases not matched to a gene: 6. The CDR3 is 16 amino acids. The CDR3, as DNA: TGCGCCAGCAGCTTGGCGGACAGGTCCTGGAACACTGAAGCTTTCTTT. Translating it yields CASSLADRSWNTEAFF.

J is TRBJ2-1 and V is TRBV5-4, with 9 bases matching TRBD1. Germline V gives CDR1 SGHNT, CDR2 YYREEE (reference sequence). CDR3 size: 15 residues. Trimming at V came to 1 base and at J to 6 bases, leaving 5 bases not matched to a gene. For the CDR3, the DNA is TGTGCCAGCAGCTTGTGGGACAGGGTCGGCAATGAGCAGTTCTTC. As protein: CASSLWDRVGNEQFF.

V is TRBV4-1 and J is TRBJ1-6; 9 nucleotides line up with TRBD1. Germline-derived CDR1 and CDR2 are MGHRA and YSYEKL. Germline trimming cut 4 bases from V and 8 bases from J; bases unmatched to any gene: 6. The length of the CDR3 is 15 residues. The CDR3 loop is CASSPGQGSYSPLHF. DNA of the CDR3: TGCGCCAGCAGCCCCGGACAGGGGAGTTATTCACCCCTCCACTTT.

The chain combines TRBV29-1 with TRBJ1-1; weak D call: TRBD1 (5 bases). V was cut by 5 bases and J by 5 bases, with 12 bases left in between. Germline CDR1 is SQVTM and CDR2 is ANQGSEA. The CDR3 is 12 residues long. CDR3 nucleotides: TGCAGCGTTCAGGACCCAGGGACTGAAGCTTTCTTT. Encoded protein: CSVQDPGTEAFF.

The chain recombines TRBV12-3 or TRBV12-4 with TRBJ1-4; tentatively, D is TRBD1 (5 bases). This CDR3 comprises 12 residues. The V end lost 5 bases, the J end lost 11 bases, and 12 bases lay between the germline ends. The chain's CDR3 is CASSITGGKLFF. The CDR3, as DNA: TGTGCCAGCAGTATAACAGGTGGCAAACTGTTTTTT.

V usage is TRBV5-1 and J usage is TRBJ2-5, with 8 nucleotides matching TRBD1. Trimming cost V 4 bases and J 5 bases; bases outside gene matches: 7. Germline lookup yields CDR1 SGHRS and CDR2 YFSETQ. CDR3 length equals 14 residues. This CDR3 reads CASSGQGFGETQYF. Written as DNA, the CDR3 is TGCGCCAGCAGCGGACAGGGTTTTGGGGAGACCCAGTACTTC. The full variable domain, its missing parts supplied by reference TRBV5-1 and TRBJ2-5, is KAGVTQTPRYLIKTRGQQVTLSCSPISGHRSVSWYQQTPGQGLQFLFEYFSETQRNKGNFPGRFSGRQFSNSRSEMNVSTLELGDSALYLCASSGQGFGETQYFGPGTRLLVL.

The rearrangement uses TRBV24-1 and TRBJ2-2; weak D call: TRBD2 (6 bases). The V and J ends lost 4 bases and 6 bases respectively, with 17 bases between them. CDR3 length equals 16 residues. From germline, CDR1 is KGHDR and CDR2 SFDVKD. This chain's CDR3 is CATSDLRREAPGELFF. For the CDR3, the DNA is TGTGCCACCAGTGACCTCAGAAGGGAGGCACCCGGGGAGCTGTTTTTT.

The chain links TRBV28 to TRBJ1-1, with 11 bases aligning to TRBD1. CDR3 length: 16 residues. Germline assignment: CDR1 MDHEN and CDR2 SYDVKM. Trimming at V came to 2 bases and at J to 6 bases, leaving 8 bases not matched to a gene. The DNA of the CDR3 is TGTGCCAGCAGTTTAACCCCCGGGACAGGGGGATCTGAAGCTTTCTTT. This gives the protein CASSLTPGTGGSEAFF.

In regard to this clone: The sample carries other DNA sequences with the same CDR3. The V gene is TRBV19, the J gene TRBJ1-1, with D perhaps TRBD1 (6 bases). The germline V gene encodes CDR1 LNHDA and CDR2 SQIVND (reference sequence). V dropped 7 bases and J dropped 1 base, with 13 bases sitting between them. The CDR3 is made up of 14 amino acids. CDR3 coding DNA: TGTGCCAGTAACCTACAGGGTGGGAACACTGAAGCTTTCTTT. This sequence encodes CASNLQGGNTEAFF.

This clone was seen only a few times. At one boundary the junction diverges from the germline segment, which might be a read error. The gene calls are TRBV3-1 (or the pseudogene TRBV3-2) and TRBJ2-1, with TRBD1 as a possible D gene (6 bases). Germline lookup yields CDR1 LGHDT and CDR2 YNNKEL (reference sequence). The CDR3 runs 15 residues. CDR3 sequence: CASSRVTGWDNQQFF. The CDR3 DNA is TGTGCCAGCAGCCGGGTAACAGGGTGGGACAATCAGCAGTTCTTC.

The chain uses TRBV9 and TRBJ2-2, with a weak D call TRBD2 (5 bases). This CDR3 comprises 16 residues. The V end lost 4 bases, the J end lost 6 bases, and 19 bases lay between the germline ends. Germline V gene lookup returns CDR1 SGDLS and CDR2 YYNGEE. The CDR3 loop is CASSLALTEGAGELFF. CDR3 DNA sequence: TGTGCCAGCAGCCTAGCACTCACCGAGGGCGCCGGGGAGCTGTTTTTT.

The CDR3 loop is CASSQVVGVGLNSPLHF. The CDR3 coding sequence is TGCGCCAGCAGCCAAGTGGTCGGGGTAGGGTTGAATTCACCCCTCCACTTT. The chain carries TRBV4-1 and TRBJ1-6; D is undetermined. Trimming shortened V by 1 base and J by 7 bases, and 17 bases separated the two germline ends. The CDR3 is made up of 17 amino acids. Germline V lookup: CDR1 MGHRA, CDR2 YSYEKL.

V usage is TRBV2 and J usage is TRBJ1-6, with D maybe TRBD1 (5 bases). Trimming took off 5 bases at V and 14 bases at J, with 13 bases between the two ends. Germline V CDR1 and CDR2: SNHLY, FYNNEI. The length of the CDR3 is 12 residues. CDR3 coding DNA: TGTGCCAGCAGTTTACAGGCTAATGCCCTCCACTTT. This translates into CASSLQANALHF.

The chain links TRBV10-2 to TRBJ1-5; 7 positions match TRBD1. The CDR3 has 13 amino acids. Germline assignment: CDR1 WSHSY and CDR2 SAAADI. Germline trimming cut 6 bases from V and 2 bases from J; bases unmatched to any gene: 1. In DNA form, the CDR3 reads TGCGCCAGCAGAGGACAGGGCAATCAGCCCCAGCATTTT. Its protein is CASRGQGNQPQHF.

This clone was observed a single time. The J gene is TRBJ2-7, the V gene TRBV3-1 (or the pseudogene TRBV3-2), with 9 bases identical to TRBD2. The trim removed 3 bases at V and 5 bases at J, leaving 5 bases unmatched. This CDR3 has 14 residues. The V gene's germline CDR1 is LGHDT and CDR2 YNNKEL (reference sequence). CDR3 coding DNA: TGTGCCAGCAGCCATAGCGGGAGTAACCACGAGCAGTACTTC. The encoded protein is CASSHSGSNHEQYF.

The rearrangement uses TRBV10-1 and TRBJ2-7; TRBD2 matches at 9 bases. Germline CDR1 is WNHNN and CDR2 is SYGVQD (reference sequence). Unmatched junction bases numbered 10, after V lost 3 bases and J lost 1 base. CDR3 length: 17 amino acids. CDR3 DNA sequence: TGCGCCAGCAGTGACCCGCCGACGACTAGCGGTTCCTACGAGCAGTACTTC. Translation gives CASSDPPTTSGSYEQYF.

The chain's CDR3 is CASSQDNFGSYNSPLHF. Here the CDR3 DNA reads TGTGCCAGCAGCCAAGATAACTTCGGCTCCTATAATTCACCCCTCCACTTT. The V and J genes are TRBV3-1 (or the pseudogene TRBV3-2) and TRBJ1-6; unclear D gene. The germline CDR1 and CDR2 sequences are LGHDT and YNNKEL (reference sequence). Deletions cut 0 bases from V and 0 bases from J, with 9 bases between. The CDR3 totals 17 residues.

This clone has just one count. V gene TRBV30 combines with J gene TRBJ2-5, with D possibly being TRBD1 (6 bases). Germline V lookup: CDR1 GTSNPN, CDR2 SVGIG (reference sequence). CDR3 length: 13 residues. V lost 7 bases and J lost 2, with 14 bases in between. The CDR3 here is CAYTRGGQETQYF. The CDR3 nucleotides are TGTGCCTACACCAGGGGCGGGCAAGAGACCCAGTACTTC.

The chain joins TRBV27 to TRBJ1-2, with D uncertain. This CDR3 spans 13 amino acids. Germline assignment: CDR1 MNHEY and CDR2 SMNVEV (reference sequence). The germline V and J ends were trimmed by 8 bases and 4 bases, with 14 bases remaining between them. The DNA for the CDR3 is TGTGCCAGCCGCCCGCGGGCGGCCTATGGCTACACCTTC. Residues: CASRPRAAYGYTF.